This TCR beta chain appears in the sequencing data of a study of shared clonotypes between healthy human individuals. Findings of the study overall: Rarefaction showed sorted-subset sequencing was incomplete despite large depth. Generally, estimated richness proved larger in naive subsets than it did in memory subsets.

Approximately 30,000 T cell genomes (around 190 ng DNA) went into each sorted-subset replicate. TCRdb's copy holds only in-frame clones and misses some; the assay was immunoSEQ multiplex PCR. Of roughly 1,600,000 clones in the sample, less than 99% were seen once. Of note for this clone: What it binds is unknown.

The CDR3 totals 13 residues. Germline CDR1 SQVTM, CDR2 ANQGSEA. V was trimmed by 5 bases and J by 1 base, leaving 12 bases between them. This receptor was identified in a man under 40 in good health. V usage is TRBV29-1 and J usage is TRBJ2-7; D not resolved. Sequenced input: naive CD4+ T cells sorted from blood. The subset is: CD45RA+ positively selected. The CDR3 region is CSVFLERSYEQYF. CDR3 sequence (DNA): TGCAGCGTTTTTCTGGAGCGATCCTACGAGCAGTACTTC.